The table lists the clone carrying this TCR beta chain with a count of one. The length of the CDR3 is 14 residues. Germline V lookup: CDR1 LGHNA, CDR2 YSLEER. With 5 bases removed from V and 8 bases from J, the gap between germline ends came to 18 bases. The entry originates in a study of shared clonotypes between healthy human individuals. Repertoires were generated with immunoSEQ multiplex PCR, while TCRdb's copy carries only in-frame clones and drops some. This table has millions of clones, 95% appearing once. This TCR came from a man aged 18 to 29 in good health. The chain uses TRBV4-3 and TRBJ1-2, with D perhaps TRBD1 (5 bases). The sample consisted of naive CD4+ T cells sorted from blood. Specified subset: CD45RA+ positively selected. The CDR3 nucleotides read TGCGCCAGCAGCGATTGGGGGGACCTCCCGGGCTACACCTTC. It translates to CASSDWGDLPGYTF.